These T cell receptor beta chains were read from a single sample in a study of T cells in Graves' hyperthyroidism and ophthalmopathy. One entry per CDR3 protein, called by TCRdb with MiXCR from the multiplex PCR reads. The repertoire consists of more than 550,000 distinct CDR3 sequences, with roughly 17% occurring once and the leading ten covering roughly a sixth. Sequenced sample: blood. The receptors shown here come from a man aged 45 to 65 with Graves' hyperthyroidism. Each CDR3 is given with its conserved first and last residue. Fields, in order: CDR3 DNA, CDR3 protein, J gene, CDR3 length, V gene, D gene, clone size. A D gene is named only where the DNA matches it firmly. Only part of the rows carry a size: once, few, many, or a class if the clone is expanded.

cdr3_nt: TGTGCCAGCAGTTCGGGACTGCACTATGGCTACACCTTC
cdr3_aa: CASSSGLHYGYTF
j_call: TRBJ1-2
cdr3_length: 13
v_call: TRBV28
d_call: -
clone_size: few

cdr3_nt: TGTGCCTGGCGCAGGGGAAAACACGAGCAGTACTTC
cdr3_aa: CAWRRGKHEQYF
j_call: TRBJ2-7
cdr3_length: 12
v_call: TRBV30
d_call: -
clone_size: -

cdr3_nt: TGTGCCAGCACCCAATCCGGGACAGGGGAGTATGGCTACACCTTC
cdr3_aa: CASTQSGTGEYGYTF
j_call: TRBJ1-2
cdr3_length: 15
v_call: TRBV28
d_call: TRBD1
clone_size: -

cdr3_nt: TGTGCCAGTAGCCCCACGATATGGGGGAACACTGAAGCTTTCTTT
cdr3_aa: CASSPTIWGNTEAFF
j_call: TRBJ1-1
cdr3_length: 15
v_call: TRBV19
d_call: -
clone_size: few

cdr3_nt: TGCGCCAGCAGCCAAGGGACAGAAGTCCAAGAGACCCAGTACTTC
cdr3_aa: CASSQGTEVQETQYF
j_call: TRBJ2-5
cdr3_length: 15
v_call: TRBV4-1
d_call: -
clone_size: few

cdr3_nt: TGTGCCAGCAGCTTAGCGAGGTTCATGGGCCACACTGAAGCTTTCTTT
cdr3_aa: CASSLARFMGHTEAFF
j_call: TRBJ1-1
cdr3_length: 16
v_call: TRBV7-9
d_call: -
clone_size: -

cdr3_nt: TGTGCCAGCCGAGACACAGGGGAGGACACTGAAGCTTTCTTT
cdr3_aa: CASRDTGEDTEAFF
j_call: TRBJ1-1
cdr3_length: 14
v_call: TRBV6-1
d_call: TRBD1
clone_size: many

cdr3_nt: TGTGCCAGCAGTCATACTAGCGGGAGGGCCCACAATGAGCAGTTCTTC
cdr3_aa: CASSHTSGRAHNEQFF
j_call: TRBJ2-1
cdr3_length: 16
v_call: TRBV12-3/TRBV12-4
d_call: TRBD2
clone_size: few

cdr3_nt: TGTGCCAGCAGTCTCGACAGAAAACGGGGCTACACCTTC
cdr3_aa: CASSLDRKRGYTF
j_call: TRBJ1-2
cdr3_length: 13
v_call: TRBV28
d_call: -
clone_size: many

cdr3_nt: TGTGCCAGCAGTTCGCCCGGGCTCAAGGATGAGCAGTTCTTC
cdr3_aa: CASSSPGLKDEQFF
j_call: TRBJ2-1
cdr3_length: 14
v_call: TRBV6-1
d_call: -
clone_size: -

cdr3_nt: TGCGCCAGCATCCCCTTTGGGGGTAAGAGCTCCTACAATGAGCAGTTCTTC
cdr3_aa: CASIPFGGKSSYNEQFF
j_call: TRBJ2-1
cdr3_length: 17
v_call: TRBV5-1
d_call: -
clone_size: few

cdr3_nt: TGTGCCTGGACCGGCAGGGGAAACACCGGGGAGCTGTTTTTT
cdr3_aa: CAWTGRGNTGELFF
j_call: TRBJ2-2
cdr3_length: 14
v_call: TRBV30
d_call: -
clone_size: many

cdr3_nt: TGTGCCAGCAGCTCAGTGACTAGCGGGAGGGCCCCGTACAATGAGCAGTTCTTC
cdr3_aa: CASSSVTSGRAPYNEQFF
j_call: TRBJ2-1
cdr3_length: 18
v_call: TRBV7-9
d_call: TRBD2
clone_size: -

cdr3_nt: TGTGCCACCAGAAAATTGACAGAAGATCAGCCCCAGCATTTT
cdr3_aa: CATRKLTEDQPQHF
j_call: TRBJ1-5
cdr3_length: 14
v_call: TRBV6-2/TRBV6-3
d_call: -
clone_size: -

cdr3_nt: TGTGCCATCAGTGAGTCTGGAAGGACAGGTCAGAACACTGAAGCTTTCTTT
cdr3_aa: CAISESGRTGQNTEAFF
j_call: TRBJ1-1
cdr3_length: 17
v_call: TRBV10-3
d_call: TRBD1
clone_size: many

cdr3_nt: TGTGCCAGCAGTTACGGGACTCTCTACGAGCAGTACTTC
cdr3_aa: CASSYGTLYEQYF
j_call: TRBJ2-7
cdr3_length: 13
v_call: TRBV6-6
d_call: -
clone_size: many

cdr3_nt: TGTGCCAGTAGTATTGGGACGGCCACCGGGGAGCTGTTTTTT
cdr3_aa: CASSIGTATGELFF
j_call: TRBJ2-2
cdr3_length: 14
v_call: TRBV19
d_call: -
clone_size: -

cdr3_nt: TGTGCCAGGACCTCGGGCAGGGGGTCCAATCAGCCCCAGCATTTT
cdr3_aa: CARTSGRGSNQPQHF
j_call: TRBJ1-5
cdr3_length: 15
v_call: TRBV28
d_call: TRBD1
clone_size: few

cdr3_nt: TGTGCCAGCAGTCCAGGGGATTCCTACGAGCAGTACTTC
cdr3_aa: CASSPGDSYEQYF
j_call: TRBJ2-7
cdr3_length: 13
v_call: TRBV12-3/TRBV12-4
d_call: -
clone_size: many

cdr3_nt: TGTGCCAGCAGTTTTGACAGGGGTTATGGTGAAGCTTTCTTT
cdr3_aa: CASSFDRGYGEAFF
j_call: TRBJ1-1
cdr3_length: 14
v_call: TRBV12-3/TRBV12-4
d_call: TRBD1
clone_size: many

cdr3_nt: TGTGCCACCCTGAACCTCTACGAGCAGTACTTC
cdr3_aa: CATLNLYEQYF
j_call: TRBJ2-7
cdr3_length: 11
v_call: TRBV28
d_call: -
clone_size: many

cdr3_nt: TGCAGTGCGTGGGGCGGGACTAGCGGGAGGCACAATGAGCAGTTCTTC
cdr3_aa: CSAWGGTSGRHNEQFF
j_call: TRBJ2-1
cdr3_length: 16
v_call: TRBV20-1
d_call: TRBD2
clone_size: few

cdr3_nt: TGTGCCAGCAGTATTGACAACCATAGCAATCAGCCCCAGCATTTT
cdr3_aa: CASSIDNHSNQPQHF
j_call: TRBJ1-5
cdr3_length: 15
v_call: TRBV6-1
d_call: -
clone_size: -

cdr3_nt: TGCAGTGCTAGAGACGGTCGCACTGAAGCTTTCTTT
cdr3_aa: CSARDGRTEAFF
j_call: TRBJ1-1
cdr3_length: 12
v_call: TRBV20-1
d_call: -
clone_size: many

cdr3_nt: TGTGCCACCAGTGAAGCCGGGACAGGTATTTACAATGAGCAGTTCTTC
cdr3_aa: CATSEAGTGIYNEQFF
j_call: TRBJ2-1
cdr3_length: 16
v_call: TRBV24-1
d_call: TRBD1
clone_size: -

cdr3_nt: TGTGCCACCAGTGATTTGCGGACAGGGAATGAGCAGTTCTTC
cdr3_aa: CATSDLRTGNEQFF
j_call: TRBJ2-1
cdr3_length: 14
v_call: TRBV24-1
d_call: TRBD1
clone_size: -

cdr3_nt: TGTGCCAGCAGTTTACCTCCCCTTGAATACGAGCAGTACTTC
cdr3_aa: CASSLPPLEYEQYF
j_call: TRBJ2-7
cdr3_length: 14
v_call: TRBV28
d_call: -
clone_size: many

cdr3_nt: TGTGCCATCAGTGGAGACACCGGGGAGCTGTTTTTT
cdr3_aa: CAISGDTGELFF
j_call: TRBJ2-2
cdr3_length: 12
v_call: TRBV10-3
d_call: -
clone_size: many

cdr3_nt: TGTGCCAGCAGTTTAAGTGGACACATCTACGAGCAGTACTTC
cdr3_aa: CASSLSGHIYEQYF
j_call: TRBJ2-7
cdr3_length: 14
v_call: TRBV28
d_call: -
clone_size: many

cdr3_nt: TGTGCCAGCAGTTTCCGCACCTACTGGGACTTC
cdr3_aa: CASSFRTYWDF
j_call: TRBJ2-5
cdr3_length: 11
v_call: TRBV28
d_call: -
clone_size: few

cdr3_nt: TGTCTCCCACCACGGCGTTCCTCCTACAATGAGCAGTTCTTC
cdr3_aa: CLPPRRSSYNEQFF
j_call: TRBJ2-1
cdr3_length: 14
v_call: TRBV30
d_call: -
clone_size: -

cdr3_nt: TGTGCCAGTATTAAACGAGACAGGGGGGAGGAGACCCAGTACTTC
cdr3_aa: CASIKRDRGEETQYF
j_call: TRBJ2-5
cdr3_length: 15
v_call: TRBV12-3/TRBV12-4
d_call: TRBD1
clone_size: many

cdr3_nt: TGCAGCGTTGGGCAGGAGACGACCTACGAGCAGTACTTC
cdr3_aa: CSVGQETTYEQYF
j_call: TRBJ2-7
cdr3_length: 13
v_call: TRBV29-1
d_call: -
clone_size: many

cdr3_nt: TGCAGCGTTCGAGGTGGAGCGGAGGGAGCCTACAATGAGCAGTTCTTC
cdr3_aa: CSVRGGAEGAYNEQFF
j_call: TRBJ2-1
cdr3_length: 16
v_call: TRBV29-1
d_call: -
clone_size: -

cdr3_nt: TGTGCCAGCAGCCAAGCTAGGGATCAGCCCCAGCATTTT
cdr3_aa: CASSQARDQPQHF
j_call: TRBJ1-5
cdr3_length: 13
v_call: TRBV14
d_call: -
clone_size: -

cdr3_nt: TGTGCCAGCACTCGGCAGGATAATTCACCCCTCCGCTTT
cdr3_aa: CASTRQDNSPLRF
j_call: TRBJ1-6
cdr3_length: 13
v_call: TRBV6-1
d_call: -
clone_size: few

cdr3_nt: TGTGCCAGCAGTTATCTGATAAACACTGAAGCTTTCTTT
cdr3_aa: CASSYLINTEAFF
j_call: TRBJ1-1
cdr3_length: 13
v_call: TRBV28
d_call: -
clone_size: many

cdr3_nt: TGTGCCAGCAGTTTCCCTCCCTCCGCGGGCAGACAAGCATATGGCTACACCTTC
cdr3_aa: CASSFPPSAGRQAYGYTF
j_call: TRBJ1-2
cdr3_length: 18
v_call: TRBV27
d_call: -
clone_size: many

cdr3_nt: TGTGCCAGCAGTACCAGGGAAGGGAGTTGGTATGGCTACACCTTC
cdr3_aa: CASSTREGSWYGYTF
j_call: TRBJ1-2
cdr3_length: 15
v_call: TRBV28
d_call: -
clone_size: -

cdr3_nt: TGTGCCACCAGTGGACCCCGGACTAGCGGGGGGAGCACAGATACGCAGTATTTT
cdr3_aa: CATSGPRTSGGSTDTQYF
j_call: TRBJ2-3
cdr3_length: 18
v_call: TRBV24-1
d_call: TRBD2
clone_size: few

cdr3_nt: TGTGCCAGCAGCTTAGTCACTACCGGAGGCGGAGATACGCAGTATTTT
cdr3_aa: CASSLVTTGGGDTQYF
j_call: TRBJ2-3
cdr3_length: 16
v_call: TRBV11-1
d_call: -
clone_size: -

cdr3_nt: TGTGCCAGCAGGGCGTTGGCCGAGCAGTACTTC
cdr3_aa: CASRALAEQYF
j_call: TRBJ2-7
cdr3_length: 11
v_call: TRBV2
d_call: -
clone_size: -

cdr3_nt: TGTGCCAGTAGTATAAAGGGGGCGCCCCGCCAGCCCCAGCATTTT
cdr3_aa: CASSIKGAPRQPQHF
j_call: TRBJ1-5
cdr3_length: 15
v_call: TRBV19
d_call: TRBD1
clone_size: few

cdr3_nt: TGTGCCAGCAGCGTAGGACCGCACCCCCAAGAGACCCAGTACTTC
cdr3_aa: CASSVGPHPQETQYF
j_call: TRBJ2-5
cdr3_length: 15
v_call: TRBV9
d_call: -
clone_size: few

cdr3_nt: TGTGCCAGCAGTGTCGGCGGTACTAGCACAGATACGCAGTATTTT
cdr3_aa: CASSVGGTSTDTQYF
j_call: TRBJ2-3
cdr3_length: 15
v_call: TRBV2
d_call: -
clone_size: many

cdr3_nt: TGTGCCAGCAGTTCCAGGACAGGGGAATACGAGCAGTACTTC
cdr3_aa: CASSSRTGEYEQYF
j_call: TRBJ2-7
cdr3_length: 14
v_call: TRBV12-3/TRBV12-4
d_call: TRBD1
clone_size: many